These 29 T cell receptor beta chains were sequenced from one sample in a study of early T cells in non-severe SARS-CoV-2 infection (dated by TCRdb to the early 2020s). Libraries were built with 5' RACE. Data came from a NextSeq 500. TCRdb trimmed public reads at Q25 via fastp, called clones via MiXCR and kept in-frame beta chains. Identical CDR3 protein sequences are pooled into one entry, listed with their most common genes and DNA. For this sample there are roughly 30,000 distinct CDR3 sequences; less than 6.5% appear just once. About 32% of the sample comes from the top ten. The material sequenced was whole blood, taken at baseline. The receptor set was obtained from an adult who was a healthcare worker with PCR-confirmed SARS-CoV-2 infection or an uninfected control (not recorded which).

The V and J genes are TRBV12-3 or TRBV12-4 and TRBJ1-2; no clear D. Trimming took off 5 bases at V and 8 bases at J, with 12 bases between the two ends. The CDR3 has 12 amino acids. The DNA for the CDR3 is TGTGCCAGCAGTCGACCCCACGACGGCTACACCTTC. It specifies CASSRPHDGYTF.

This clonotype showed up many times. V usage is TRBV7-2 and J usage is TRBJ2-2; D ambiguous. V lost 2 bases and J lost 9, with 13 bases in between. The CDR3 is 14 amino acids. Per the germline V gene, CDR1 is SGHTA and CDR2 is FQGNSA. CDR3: CASSLTPRSRELFF. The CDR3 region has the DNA TGTGCCAGCAGCTTAACCCCGCGGTCCAGGGAGCTGTTTTTT.

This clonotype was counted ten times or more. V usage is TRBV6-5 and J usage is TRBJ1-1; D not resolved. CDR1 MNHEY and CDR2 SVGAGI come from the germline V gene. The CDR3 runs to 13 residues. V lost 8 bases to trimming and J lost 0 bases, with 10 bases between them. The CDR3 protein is CASRNSLNTEAFF. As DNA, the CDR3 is TGTGCCAGCCGGAACAGCTTGAACACTGAAGCTTTCTTT.

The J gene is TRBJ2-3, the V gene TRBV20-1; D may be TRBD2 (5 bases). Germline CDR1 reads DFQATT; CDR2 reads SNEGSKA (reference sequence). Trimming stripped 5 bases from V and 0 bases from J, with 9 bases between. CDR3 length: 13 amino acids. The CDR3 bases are TGCAGTGCTCATCGGGGTAGCACAGATACGCAGTATTTT. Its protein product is CSAHRGSTDTQYF.

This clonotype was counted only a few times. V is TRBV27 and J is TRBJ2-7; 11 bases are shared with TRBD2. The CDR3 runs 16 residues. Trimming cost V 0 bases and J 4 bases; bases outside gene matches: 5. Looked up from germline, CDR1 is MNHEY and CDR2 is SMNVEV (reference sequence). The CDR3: CASSLSGASGRYEQYF. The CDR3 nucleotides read TGTGCCAGCAGTTTATCCGGGGCTAGCGGGAGGTACGAGCAGTACTTC.

CDR3 nucleotides: TGTGCCAGCAGTTACGATGGACTAGCCAAAAACATTCAGTACTTC. It yields the protein CASSYDGLAKNIQYF. This rearrangement joins TRBV6-2 or TRBV6-3 to TRBJ2-4; D is perhaps TRBD2 (5 bases). Between the trimmed V and J ends, which lost 2 bases and 0 bases, there was a span of 8 bases. This CDR3 spans 15 amino acids. The germline gives CDR1 MNHEY, CDR2 SVGEGT.

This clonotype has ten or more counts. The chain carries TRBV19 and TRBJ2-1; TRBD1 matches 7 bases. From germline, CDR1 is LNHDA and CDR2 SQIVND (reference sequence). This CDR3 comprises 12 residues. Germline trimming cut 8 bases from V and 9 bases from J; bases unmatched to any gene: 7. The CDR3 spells CASQRSGGEQFF. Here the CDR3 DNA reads TGTGCCAGTCAACGATCAGGGGGTGAGCAGTTCTTC.

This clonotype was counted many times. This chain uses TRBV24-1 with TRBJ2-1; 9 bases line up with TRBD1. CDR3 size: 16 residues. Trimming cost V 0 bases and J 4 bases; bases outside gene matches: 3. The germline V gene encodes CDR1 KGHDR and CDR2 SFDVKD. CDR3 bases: TGTGCCACCAGTGATTTGGGGACAGGGAGATACAATGAGCAGTTCTTC. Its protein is CATSDLGTGRYNEQFF.

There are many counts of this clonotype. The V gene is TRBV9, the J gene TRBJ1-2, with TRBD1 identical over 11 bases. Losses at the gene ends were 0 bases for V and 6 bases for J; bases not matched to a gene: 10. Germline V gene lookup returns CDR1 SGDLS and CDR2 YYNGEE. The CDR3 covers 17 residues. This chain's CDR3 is CASSVDLWGQGDNGYTF. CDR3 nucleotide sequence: TGTGCCAGCAGCGTAGATCTTTGGGGACAGGGGGATAATGGCTACACCTTC. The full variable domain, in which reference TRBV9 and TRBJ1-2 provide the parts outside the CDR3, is DSGVTQTPKHLITATGQRVTLRCSPRSGDLSVYWYQQSLDQGLQFLIQYYNGEERAKGNILERFSAQQFPDLHSELNLSSLELGDSALYFCASSVDLWGQGDNGYTFGSGTRLTVV.

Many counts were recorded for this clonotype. In nucleotides, the CDR3 is TGTGCCAGCAGTTTACAGGGTTTAGAGCAGTACTTC. Translating gives CASSLQGLEQYF. This sequence joins TRBV12-3 or TRBV12-4 and TRBJ2-7; the D gene is possibly TRBD1 (5 bases). V was pared by 2 bases and J by 7 bases, with 9 bases between. This CDR3 contains 12 residues.

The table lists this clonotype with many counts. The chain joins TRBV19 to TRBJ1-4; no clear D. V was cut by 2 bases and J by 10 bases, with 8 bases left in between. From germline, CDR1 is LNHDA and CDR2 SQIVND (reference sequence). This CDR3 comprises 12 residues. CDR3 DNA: TGTGCCAGTAGTATACAACGGGGAAAACTGTTTTTT. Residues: CASSIQRGKLFF.

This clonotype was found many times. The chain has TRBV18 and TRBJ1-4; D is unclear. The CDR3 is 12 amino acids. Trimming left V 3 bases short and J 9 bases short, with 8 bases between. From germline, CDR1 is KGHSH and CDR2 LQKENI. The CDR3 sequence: CASSPPHKKLFF. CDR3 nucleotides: TGTGCCAGCTCACCGCCCCATAAAAAACTGTTTTTT.

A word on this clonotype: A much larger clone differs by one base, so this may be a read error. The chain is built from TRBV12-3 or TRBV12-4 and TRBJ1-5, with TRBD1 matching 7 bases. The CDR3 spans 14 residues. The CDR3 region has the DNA TGTACCAGCAGTCAACAACAGGGGAATCAGCCCCAGCATTTT. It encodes CTSSQQQGNQPQHF.

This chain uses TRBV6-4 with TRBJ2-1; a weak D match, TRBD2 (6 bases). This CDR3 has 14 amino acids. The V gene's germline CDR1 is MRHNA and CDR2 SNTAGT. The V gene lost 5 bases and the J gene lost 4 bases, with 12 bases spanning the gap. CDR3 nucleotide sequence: TGTGCCAGCAGTCCTTTGGGGGGATACAATGAGCAGTTCTTC. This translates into CASSPLGGYNEQFF.

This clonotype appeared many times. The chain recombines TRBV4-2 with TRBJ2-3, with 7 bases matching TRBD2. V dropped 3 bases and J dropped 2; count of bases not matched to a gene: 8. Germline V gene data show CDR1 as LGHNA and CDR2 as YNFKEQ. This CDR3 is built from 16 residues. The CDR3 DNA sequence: TGTGCCAGCAGCCAGGAATTAGCGGGTAACACAGATACGCAGTATTTT. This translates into CASSQELAGNTDTQYF.

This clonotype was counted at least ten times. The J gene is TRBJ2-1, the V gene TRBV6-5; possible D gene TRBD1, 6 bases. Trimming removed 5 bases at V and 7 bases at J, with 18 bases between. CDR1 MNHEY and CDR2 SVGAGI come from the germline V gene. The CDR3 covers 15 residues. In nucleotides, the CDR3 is TGTGCCAGCAGTGGTACAGGGCCCCACTGGAATGAGCAGTTCTTC. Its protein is CASSGTGPHWNEQFF.

CDR3 nucleotide sequence: TGTGCCAGCAGTGAACACTTAGCCAAAAACATTCAGTACTTC. Its translation is CASSEHLAKNIQYF. The V call is TRBV2, the J call TRBJ2-4; the D is unclear. The CDR3 runs 14 residues. Trimming removed 2 bases at V and 0 bases at J, with 5 bases between. Germline values: CDR1 SNHLY, CDR2 FYNNEI.

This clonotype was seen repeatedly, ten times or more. The CDR3 bases are TGTGCCAGCAGCCTACAGGGAGATACGCAGTATTTT. It codes for CASSLQGDTQYF. The rearrangement uses TRBV2 and TRBJ2-3, with a tentative D call TRBD1 (6 bases). The CDR3 has 12 residues. The germline CDR1 and CDR2 sequences are SNHLY and FYNNEI. The germline V and J ends were trimmed by 6 bases and 5 bases, with 9 bases remaining between them.

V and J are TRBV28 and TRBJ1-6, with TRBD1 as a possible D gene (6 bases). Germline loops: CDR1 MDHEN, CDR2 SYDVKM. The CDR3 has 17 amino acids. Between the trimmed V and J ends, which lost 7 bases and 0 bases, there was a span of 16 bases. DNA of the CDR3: TGTGCCAGCAATGGACAGACTTGGAGCTCCTATAATTCACCCCTCCACTTT. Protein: CASNGQTWSSYNSPLHF.

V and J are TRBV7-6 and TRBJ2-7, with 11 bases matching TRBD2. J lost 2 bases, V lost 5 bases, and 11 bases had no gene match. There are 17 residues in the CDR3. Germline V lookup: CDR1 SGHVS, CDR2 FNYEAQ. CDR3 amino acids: CASSPRLAGYSTYEQYF. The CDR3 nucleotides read TGTGCCAGCAGCCCCAGACTAGCGGGGTACTCCACCTACGAGCAGTACTTC.

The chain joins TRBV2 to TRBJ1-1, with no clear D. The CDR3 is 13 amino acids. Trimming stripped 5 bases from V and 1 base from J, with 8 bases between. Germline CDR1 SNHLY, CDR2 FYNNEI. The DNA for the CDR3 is TGTGCCAGCAGTATCGAGCAGAACACTGAAGCTTTCTTT. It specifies CASSIEQNTEAFF.

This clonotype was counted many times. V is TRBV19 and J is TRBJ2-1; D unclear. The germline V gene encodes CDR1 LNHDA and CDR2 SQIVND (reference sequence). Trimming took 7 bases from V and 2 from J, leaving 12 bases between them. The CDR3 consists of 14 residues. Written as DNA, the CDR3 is TGTGCCAGTACCCCAACCGTAGCCTACAATGAGCAGTTCTTC. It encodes CASTPTVAYNEQFF. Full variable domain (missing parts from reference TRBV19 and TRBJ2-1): DGGITQSPKYLFRKEGQNVTLSCEQNLNHDAMYWYRQDPGQGLRLIYYSQIVNDFQKGDIAEGYSVSREKKESFPLTVTSAQKNPTAFYLCASTPTVAYNEQFFGPGTRLTVL.

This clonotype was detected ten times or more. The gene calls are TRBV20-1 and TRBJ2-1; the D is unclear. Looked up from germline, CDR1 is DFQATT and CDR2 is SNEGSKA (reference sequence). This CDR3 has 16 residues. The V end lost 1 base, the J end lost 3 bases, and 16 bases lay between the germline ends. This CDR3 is CSARGSYLRGYNEQFF. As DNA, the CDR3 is TGCAGTGCTAGAGGGTCGTACTTGCGAGGCTACAATGAGCAGTTCTTC.

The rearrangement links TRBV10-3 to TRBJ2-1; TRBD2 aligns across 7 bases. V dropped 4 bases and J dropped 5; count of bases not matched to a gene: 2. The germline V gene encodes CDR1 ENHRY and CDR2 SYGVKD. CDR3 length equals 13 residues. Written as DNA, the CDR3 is TGTGCCATCAGTGTTCGGGGGGACAATGAGCAGTTCTTC. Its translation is CAISVRGDNEQFF.

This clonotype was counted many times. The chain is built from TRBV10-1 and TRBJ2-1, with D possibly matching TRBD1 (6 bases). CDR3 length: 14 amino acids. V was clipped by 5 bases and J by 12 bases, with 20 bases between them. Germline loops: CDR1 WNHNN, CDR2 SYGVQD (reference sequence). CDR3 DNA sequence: TGCGCCAGCAGTCCCCTGACAGGCAAAATTGGGCAGTTCTTC. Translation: CASSPLTGKIGQFF.

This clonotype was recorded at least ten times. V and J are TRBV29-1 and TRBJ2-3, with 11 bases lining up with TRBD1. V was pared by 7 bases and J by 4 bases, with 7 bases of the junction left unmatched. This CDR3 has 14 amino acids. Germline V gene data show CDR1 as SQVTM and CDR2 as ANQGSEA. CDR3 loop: CSAGGGQGADTQYF. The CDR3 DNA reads TGCAGCGCAGGCGGGGGACAGGGGGCAGATACGCAGTATTTT.

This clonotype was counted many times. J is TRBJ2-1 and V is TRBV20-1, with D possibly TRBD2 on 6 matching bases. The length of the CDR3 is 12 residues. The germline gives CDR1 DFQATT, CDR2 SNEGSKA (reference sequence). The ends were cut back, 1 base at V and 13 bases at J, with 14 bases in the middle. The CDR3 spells CSARAPSVPQFF. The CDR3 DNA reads TGCAGTGCTAGAGCCCCTAGCGTCCCCCAGTTCTTC.

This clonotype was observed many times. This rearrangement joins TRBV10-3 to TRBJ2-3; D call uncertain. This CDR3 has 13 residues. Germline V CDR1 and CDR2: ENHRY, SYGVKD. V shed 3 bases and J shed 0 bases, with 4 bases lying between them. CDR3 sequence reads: CAISDYSTDTQYF. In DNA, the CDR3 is TGTGCCATCAGTGACTACAGCACAGATACGCAGTATTTT.

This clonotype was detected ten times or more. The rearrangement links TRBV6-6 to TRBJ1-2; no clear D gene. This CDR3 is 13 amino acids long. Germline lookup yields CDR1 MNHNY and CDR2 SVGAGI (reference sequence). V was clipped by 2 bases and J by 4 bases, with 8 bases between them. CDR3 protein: CASSYMESYGYTF. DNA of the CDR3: TGTGCCAGCAGTTACATGGAGTCCTATGGCTACACCTTC.